This T cell receptor (beta chain) came from a study of cytomegalovirus exposure and HLA in healthy donors. With 2 bases removed from V and 5 bases from J, the gap between germline ends came to 8 bases. The CDR3 is 13 residues long. Germline V gives CDR1 ENHRY, CDR2 SYGVKD. Both 60 Vbeta primers and 13 Jbeta primers went into the PCR. Data came from immunoSEQ multiplex PCR; TCRdb stores just in-frame clones and leaves some out. Found here are about 160,000 clones, over 80% of them singletons; the top ten hold about 4%. This TCR came from a man in his fifties in good health and CMV-seropositive. The genes are TRBV10-3 and TRBJ2-3, with D perhaps TRBD2 (6 bases). Sequencing was performed on PBMCs. The CDR3 DNA follows: TGTGCCATCAGTGAGAACGGGAGAGATACGCAGTATTTT. This codes for CAISENGRDTQYF.